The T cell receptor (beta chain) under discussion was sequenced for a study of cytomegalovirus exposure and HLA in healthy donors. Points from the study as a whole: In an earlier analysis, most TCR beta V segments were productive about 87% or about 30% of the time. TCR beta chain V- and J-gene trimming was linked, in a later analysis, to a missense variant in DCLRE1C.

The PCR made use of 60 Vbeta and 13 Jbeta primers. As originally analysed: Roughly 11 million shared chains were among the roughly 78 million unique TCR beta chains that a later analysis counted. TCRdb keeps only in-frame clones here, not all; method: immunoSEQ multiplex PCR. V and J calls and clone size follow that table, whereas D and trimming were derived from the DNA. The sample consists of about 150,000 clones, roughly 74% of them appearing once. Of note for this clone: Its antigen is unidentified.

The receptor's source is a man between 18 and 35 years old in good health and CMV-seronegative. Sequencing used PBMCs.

The CDR3 DNA sequence: TGTGCCAGCAGCTTGGTGGGACAGGGAAATTACGAGCAGTACTTC. This codes for CASSLVGQGNYEQYF. The chain has TRBV5-5 and TRBJ2-7; the match to TRBD1 covers 9 bases. J was trimmed by 4 bases and V by 0 bases; bases with no gene match: 5. The CDR3 has 15 amino acids. Germline values: CDR1 SGHKS, CDR2 YYEKEE (reference sequence).